This TCR beta chain was recorded in a study of cytomegalovirus exposure and HLA in healthy donors. The overall study: From HLA-typed donors, an early data release held around 80 million unique TCRs.

Regarding the study as a whole: Later on, an analysis showed TCR association rates differing by HLA locus, with DRB1 the most and HLA-C the fewest. Relative to the approximately 680-donor mean, N-insertions were reportedly fewer in an Asian-associated ancestry cluster in a later analysis.

CDR1 is SQVTM, CDR2 ANQGSEA, per germline. J lost 7 bases, V lost 4 bases, and 6 bases had no gene match. CDR3 length: 12 amino acids. A word on this clone: The antigen remains unidentified.

PCR employed 60 Vbeta and 13 Jbeta primers. Clones were sequenced by immunoSEQ multiplex PCR, and TCRdb holds only the in-frame ones, with some missing. The sample gives more than 60,000 clones, 65% to 90% of which show up once; about 20% is in the top ten. The material sequenced was PBMCs. The clonotype was recovered from a man between 65 and 85 years old in good health and CMV-seropositive. The V call is TRBV29-1, the J call TRBJ2-5; 7 bases fit TRBD1. This CDR3 reads CSVGGGEGTQYF. The DNA for the CDR3 is TGCAGCGTTGGAGGGGGCGAGGGGACCCAGTACTTC.